Below, 25 T cell receptor beta chains from the same sample are listed, as sequenced in a study of blood T cell repertoires in COVID-19. Using immunoSEQ multiplex PCR, the repertoire was profiled, and TCRdb retains in-frame clones only, with some absent. The sample includes 60,000 to 70,000 clones, around 87% of them seen just once. Input material: peripheral blood. The receptors originated from a man aged 40-49 years with COVID-19, enrolled during active disease.

V usage is TRBV7-3 and J usage is TRBJ2-3, with a tentative D call TRBD2 (6 bases). V lost 4 bases and J 4 bases, leaving 21 bases between the germline ends. This CDR3 region has 17 residues. Germline values: CDR1 SGHTA, CDR2 FQGTGA. CDR3 in DNA: TGTGCCAGCAGCTCAACACTAGCTCACACGCCTCCAGATACGCAGTATTTT. It encodes CASSSTLAHTPPDTQYF.

The CDR3 region has the DNA TGTGCCAGCAGTTACTCCGGGGGGTTGGATGAGCAGTTCTTC. Residues: CASSYSGGLDEQFF. The chain uses TRBV6-5 and TRBJ2-1; TRBD2 matches at 7 bases. Trimming took 0 bases from V and 8 from J; bases not matched to a gene: 4. The length of the CDR3 is 14 residues. Germline V gene lookup returns CDR1 MNHEY and CDR2 SVGAGI.

The chain recombines TRBV7-9 with TRBJ1-1; D not resolved. CDR3 length: 14 amino acids. The germline gives CDR1 SEHNR, CDR2 FQNEAQ (reference sequence). Trimming stripped 6 bases from V and 1 base from J, with 12 bases between. CDR3 protein: CASRLPQGNTEAFF. The CDR3 DNA reads as TGTGCCAGCAGACTACCCCAAGGGAACACTGAAGCTTTCTTT. The full variable domain, with the rest looked up from reference TRBV7-9 and TRBJ1-1, is DTGVSQNPRHKITKRGQNVTFRCDPISEHNRLYWYRQTLGQGPEFLTYFQNEAQLEKSRLLSDRFSAERPKGSFSTLEIQRTEQGDSAMYLCASRLPQGNTEAFFGQGTRLTVV.

This rearrangement joins TRBV5-4 to TRBJ2-2, with 7 bases matching TRBD2. The germline V gene encodes CDR1 SGHNT and CDR2 YYREEE (reference sequence). V gave up 2 bases and J gave up 7 bases; unmatched junction bases: 5. The CDR3 loop spans 14 amino acids. CDR3 residues: CASSLSGVGGELFF. CDR3 bases: TGTGCCAGCAGCTTAAGCGGGGTAGGCGGGGAGCTGTTTTTT.

The genes are TRBV2 and TRBJ1-1; no clear D. Per the germline V gene, CDR1 is SNHLY and CDR2 is FYNNEI. The CDR3 contains 14 residues. V gave up 4 bases and J gave up 1 base, with 10 bases separating them. CDR3 sequence reads: CASSGVAGNTEAFF. The CDR3 DNA is TGTGCCAGCAGTGGGGTGGCGGGGAACACTGAAGCTTTCTTT.

This sequence joins TRBV30 and TRBJ1-2, with a tentative D call TRBD1 (6 bases). Trimming pared 3 bases from V and 8 bases from J, leaving 22 bases between. The CDR3 has 15 residues. The germline V gene encodes CDR1 GTSNPN and CDR2 SVGIG (reference sequence). The CDR3 loop is CAWRQGAGAGGGYTF. DNA for the CDR3: TGTGCCTGGAGACAAGGAGCGGGGGCAGGAGGCGGCTACACCTTC. The full variable domain, in which reference TRBV30 and TRBJ1-2 provide the parts outside the CDR3, is SQTIHQWPATLVQPVGSPLSLECTVEGTSNPNLYWYRQAAGRGLQLLFYSVGIGQISSEVPQNLSASRPQDRQFILSSKKLLLSDSGFYLCAWRQGAGAGGGYTFGSGTRLTVV.

This chain's CDR3 is CASRASGENIQYF. For the CDR3, the DNA is TGCGCCAGCAGGGCTAGCGGGGAAAACATTCAGTACTTC. The J gene is TRBJ2-4, the V gene TRBV5-1; the match to TRBD2 covers 9 bases. V lost 5 bases and J lost 5; bases outside the gene matches: 2. The CDR3 is 13 residues long. CDR1 is SGHRS, CDR2 YFSETQ, per germline. The full variable domain, in which reference TRBV5-1 and TRBJ2-4 provide the parts outside the CDR3, is KAGVTQTPRYLIKTRGQQVTLSCSPISGHRSVSWYQQTPGQGLQFLFEYFSETQRNKGNFPGRFSGRQFSNSRSEMNVSTLELGDSALYLCASRASGENIQYFGAGTRLSVL.

This sequence joins TRBV5-5 and TRBJ1-2, with a weak D call TRBD1 (6 bases). The CDR3 sequence is 13 residues long. In germline, CDR1 is SGHKS, CDR2 YYEKEE (reference sequence). Trimming removed 4 bases at V and 4 bases at J, with 11 bases between. The CDR3: CASSPRDTYGYTF. The CDR3 DNA follows: TGTGCCAGCAGCCCCCGGGACACCTATGGCTACACCTTC.

This sequence joins TRBV12-3 or TRBV12-4 and TRBJ2-1, with no clear D. Trimming stripped 5 bases from V and 6 bases from J, with 11 bases between. The CDR3 contains 13 residues. CDR3 protein: CASSPEVANEQFF. DNA for the CDR3: TGTGCCAGCAGTCCCGAGGTTGCCAATGAGCAGTTCTTC.

With respect to this clone: Germline and junction disagree at one end, which may indicate a read error. The rearrangement links TRBV3-1 (or the pseudogene TRBV3-2) to TRBJ2-6; 7 positions match TRBD1. Germline V lookup: CDR1 LGHDT, CDR2 YNNKEL (reference sequence). This CDR3 spans 16 amino acids. The CDR3 DNA is TGTGCCAGCAGCCAGGAAGACAGGGATGGGGTCAACGTCCTGACTTTC. This encodes CASSQEDRDGVNVLTF.

CDR3 nucleotide sequence: TGTGCCAGCAGCTTGGCAGGGGTTGGAAACACCATATATTTT. Its protein product is CASSLAGVGNTIYF. V gene TRBV5-5 combines with J gene TRBJ1-3; the D gene is possibly TRBD1 (6 bases). This CDR3 is 14 amino acids long. Germline CDR1 is SGHKS and CDR2 is YYEKEE (reference sequence). V lost 0 bases to trimming and J lost 3 bases, with 7 bases between them.

The V gene is TRBV11-2, the J gene TRBJ1-2; no firm D call. Per germline, CDR1 SGHAT and CDR2 FQNNGV. Trimming took 0 bases from V and 9 from J, leaving 11 bases between them. The CDR3 is made up of 13 amino acids. In DNA form, the CDR3 reads TGTGCCAGCAGCTTAGATCAGGCGGGGAGCTACACCTTC. Translation: CASSLDQAGSYTF.

By share, this clone ranks as medium-sized. This rearrangement joins TRBV27 to TRBJ1-6; TRBD1 matches 9 bases. The CDR3 sequence is 15 residues long. CDR1 MNHEY and CDR2 SMNVEV come from the germline V gene (reference sequence). The V and J ends lost 5 bases and 5 bases, in that order; junction bases with no gene match: 4. The CDR3 region has the DNA TGTGCCAGCAGTGCCTGGGACAGGGATAATTCACCCCTCCACTTT. Residues: CASSAWDRDNSPLHF.

The chain combines TRBV10-1 with TRBJ2-3; possible D gene TRBD2, 6 bases. V was shortened by 3 bases and J by 2 bases, with 9 bases between the two germline ends. Per the germline V gene, CDR1 is WNHNN and CDR2 is SYGVQD (reference sequence). This CDR3 has 14 amino acids. The CDR3 DNA reads TGCGCCAGCAGTGATGGAGGGGCCACAGATACGCAGTATTTT. It encodes CASSDGGATDTQYF.

The chain joins TRBV5-8 to TRBJ1-5; D perhaps matches TRBD1 (6 bases). The length of the CDR3 is 15 residues. Trimming stripped 0 bases from V and 6 bases from J, with 13 bases between. CDR1 is SGHTS, CDR2 YDEGEE, per germline. CDR3 residues: CASSLGQGYGQPQHF. Written as DNA, the CDR3 is TGTGCCAGCAGCTTGGGGCAGGGGTATGGTCAGCCCCAGCATTTT.

The rearrangement joins TRBV5-1 to TRBJ2-7; 7 bases are shared with TRBD2. Unmatched junction bases numbered 4, after V lost 2 bases and J lost 2 bases. The length of the CDR3 is 14 residues. Germline CDR1 reads SGHRS; CDR2 reads YFSETQ. CDR3 bases: TGCGCCAGCAGCTTTCGGGGGGTCCCCTACGAGCAGTACTTC. It specifies CASSFRGVPYEQYF.

This chain joins TRBV4-1 and TRBJ2-3; D not resolved. Germline loops: CDR1 MGHRA, CDR2 YSYEKL. The CDR3 contains 13 residues. The V end lost 0 bases, the J end lost 5 bases, and 6 bases lay between the germline ends. The CDR3 nucleotides are TGCGCCAGCAGCCAAGATCCGGGAGATACGCAGTATTTT. It encodes CASSQDPGDTQYF.

The chain is built from TRBV6-1 and TRBJ1-2; D is possibly TRBD1 (5 bases). The CDR3 has 14 amino acids. V shed 1 base and J shed 6 bases, with 12 bases lying between them. The germline V gene encodes CDR1 MNHNS and CDR2 SASEGT. The CDR3 sequence is CASSEDTGWDGYTF. For the CDR3, the DNA is TGTGCCAGCAGTGAAGACACAGGATGGGATGGCTACACCTTC.

This chain uses TRBV25-1 with TRBJ1-1; 7 bases fit TRBD1. V shed 3 bases, J shed 4 bases, and the junction held 11 bases outside the gene matches. The CDR3 extends over 16 amino acids. Germline values: CDR1 MGHDK, CDR2 SYGVNS. CDR3 region: CASSEEGGYGGTEAFF. The CDR3, as DNA: TGTGCCAGCAGTGAGGAAGGGGGCTACGGTGGCACTGAAGCTTTCTTT.

The rearrangement uses TRBV7-9 and TRBJ2-4, with TRBD2 matching over 8 bases. The junction had 9 bases not matched to a gene; V was cut back by 5 bases and J by 6 bases. The CDR3 consists of 15 residues. CDR1 and CDR2 from the germline V gene are SEHNR and FQNEAQ (reference sequence). The CDR3 loop is CASSPRTSWLNIQYF. The CDR3 DNA reads as TGTGCCAGCAGCCCTAGGACTAGCTGGTTAAACATTCAGTACTTC.

This rearrangement joins TRBV2 to TRBJ1-5, with a tentative D call TRBD1 (6 bases). Germline values: CDR1 SNHLY, CDR2 FYNNEI. The CDR3 length is 15 residues. V shed 7 bases and J shed 6 bases, with 19 bases lying between them. CDR3 DNA: TGTGCCAGCACCCTGGACAGTTCCCTCACTCAGCCCCAGCATTTT. Translation gives CASTLDSSLTQPQHF.

This clone has only one observation. The rearrangement links TRBV15 to TRBJ1-4, with 10 bases identical to TRBD1. Germline V gene data show CDR1 as LNHNV and CDR2 as YYDKDF (reference sequence). V lost 8 bases and J lost 7; bases outside the gene matches: 13. This CDR3 region has 16 residues. CDR3 region: CATVRDRGPGGEKLFF. The CDR3 DNA sequence: TGTGCCACCGTCCGAGACAGGGGGCCAGGCGGTGAAAAACTGTTTTTT.

J is TRBJ2-3 and V is TRBV6-4, with 11 bases identical to TRBD2. V dropped 1 base and J dropped 6; count of bases not matched to a gene: 6. CDR3 size: 16 residues. Germline assignment: CDR1 MRHNA and CDR2 SNTAGT. CDR3 DNA sequence: TGTGCCAGCAGTGACTTAGCGGGGGGGCCTACCGATACGCAGTATTTT. Translation: CASSDLAGGPTDTQYF.

The chain carries TRBV28 and TRBJ1-1; 8 bases map to TRBD1. CDR3 length: 14 residues. The J segment lost 1 base and the V segment lost 4 bases, leaving 2 bases of the junction unmatched. Germline V gives CDR1 MDHEN, CDR2 SYDVKM. CDR3 amino acids: CASSWDRRNTEAFF. In nucleotides, the CDR3 is TGTGCCAGCAGTTGGGACAGGAGGAACACTGAAGCTTTCTTT.

On this clone itself: The germline gene is not matched at one end of the junction; a read error may be the cause. This chain connects TRBV7-9 to TRBJ1-1; tentative D call: TRBD1 (6 bases). The CDR3 consists of 16 residues. The germline V gene has CDR1 SEHNR and CDR2 FQNEAQ (reference sequence). The CDR3 region is CASSLGTNPMNAEAFF. The CDR3 coding sequence is TGTGCCAGCAGCCTAGGGACAAACCCTATGAACGCTGAAGCTTTCTTT.